The rows below give T cell receptor beta chains drawn from one sample of a study of beta chain features in type 1 diabetes. Assay: immunoSEQ multiplex PCR; the TCRdb copy retains only in-frame clones and omits some. The sample includes fewer than 350,000 clones, around 7.8% of them seen just once. The sample taken for sequencing was central memory CD4+ T cells from blood. All receptors derive from a woman under 30 in good health. The CDR3 runs from the conserved cysteine through the conserved F or W. The order of the fields is clone size, D gene, J gene, V gene, CDR3 DNA, CDR3 protein. D genes are given only for firm matches. Expanded clones get a size class; other rows say once, few or many, or leave the size out.

few,NA,TRBJ2-5,TRBV7-2,TGTGCCAGCAGCTTAGTGGGCGGGCGCCTGGCAGGGACCCAGTACTTC,CASSLVGGRLAGTQYF
NA,NA,TRBJ2-5,TRBV5-1,TGCGCCAGCAAAGACAGACACAACCAAGAGACCCAGTACTTC,CASKDRHNQETQYF
NA,TRBD1,TRBJ2-5,TRBV7-7,TGTGCTAGCAGCTTACAACCAGGGGGCAAGGAGACCCAGTACTTC,CASSLQPGGKETQYF
few,NA,TRBJ1-1,TRBV5-1,TGCGCCAGCAGCTTGGCCCAGGGGTCACGCTGGGGGACTGAAGCTTTCTTT,CASSLAQGSRWGTEAFF
NA,NA,TRBJ2-5,TRBV5-4,TGTGCCAGCAGCTCACAGGAGTATGGTAAAGAGACCCAGTACTTC,CASSSQEYGKETQYF
NA,NA,TRBJ2-1,TRBV7-2,TGTGCCAGCAGCTTACAAGCATTGGGGTACACAAATGAGCAGTTCTTC,CASSLQALGYTNEQFF
few,TRBD2,TRBJ2-1,TRBV4-2,TGTGCCAGCAGAAGATCCGGGACTAGCGGGAGAAATGAGCAGTTCTTC,CASRRSGTSGRNEQFF
NA,NA,TRBJ1-2,TRBV4-3,TGCGCCAGCAGCCCCCGGGCAGCAACTAACTATGGCTACACCTTC,CASSPRAATNYGYTF
few,NA,TRBJ1-1,TRBV6-1,TGTGCCAGCAGGAAGGGGGTGGGGTCGTGGACTGAAGCTTTCTTT,CASRKGVGSWTEAFF
NA,TRBD2,TRBJ2-1,TRBV18,TGTGCCAGCTCGCGGGGGTTAGCCGATGAGCAGTTCTTC,CASSRGLADEQFF
NA,NA,TRBJ2-1,TRBV7-3,TGTGCCAGCAGCTTGAAGAGCGCTAGCTCCTACAATGAGCAGTTCTTC,CASSLKSASSYNEQFF
few,TRBD1,TRBJ2-3,TRBV7-2,TGTGCCAGCAGCTTCGCGGGACAGGGGACGAATACGCAGTATTTT,CASSFAGQGTNTQYF
NA,TRBD1,TRBJ1-1,TRBV4-1,TGCGCCAGCAGCCAAGGAGACAGGGGGCATCAGACTGAAGCTTTCTTT,CASSQGDRGHQTEAFF
few,TRBD1,TRBJ1-5,TRBV4-3,TGCGCCAGCAGCCGCGACAGGGATTACCCGCCCCAGCATTTT,CASSRDRDYPPQHF
many,TRBD2,TRBJ2-1,TRBV9,TGTGCCAGCAGCTTGGGGAGGGCCAATGAGCAGTTCTTC,CASSLGRANEQFF
few,TRBD1,TRBJ1-5,TRBV2,TGTGCCAGCGGTGGACAGGGGGGTAATCAGCCCCAGCATTTT,CASGGQGGNQPQHF
few,NA,TRBJ1-5,TRBV13,TGTGCCAGCAGCTTTGGGCGATATCAGCCCCAGCATTTT,CASSFGRYQPQHF
NA,NA,TRBJ1-6,TRBV7-9,TGTGCCAGCAGCTTAGATCTGGATTCACCCCTCCACTTT,CASSLDLDSPLHF
few,NA,TRBJ2-7,TRBV2,TGTGCCAGCAGTGAAGTTGGGGGTAAGCAGTACTTC,CASSEVGGKQYF
NA,NA,TRBJ1-6,TRBV4-3,TGCGCCAGCAGCCTATCCGCAGGGGCAAATTCACCCCTCCACTTT,CASSLSAGANSPLHF
NA,NA,TRBJ2-4,TRBV18,TGTGCCAGCTCACCGACGTCAGGGTCTTCAAACATTCAGTACTTC,CASSPTSGSSNIQYF
NA,TRBD1,TRBJ1-1,TRBV19,TGTGCCTCCGGACTCTCCAGGGGGGGCACTGAAGCTTTCTTT,CASGLSRGGTEAFF
few,NA,TRBJ1-4,TRBV7-2,TGTGCCAGCAGCTCCGCAGGGTTAGGGAATGAAAAACTGTTTTTT,CASSSAGLGNEKLFF
few,NA,TRBJ1-5,TRBV29-1,TGCAGCGTAGAGACAGGAAGGGGTCAGCCCCAGCATTTT,CSVETGRGQPQHF
many,NA,TRBJ2-7,TRBV28,TGTGCCAGCAGTTTGACAGGCTACGAGCAGTACTTC,CASSLTGYEQYF
NA,TRBD2,TRBJ2-2,TRBV18,TGTGCCAGCTCACCACCTAGCGGGGACACCGGGGAGCTGTTTTTT,CASSPPSGDTGELFF
many,NA,TRBJ2-2,TRBV9,TGTGCCAGCAGCGTAGCTCGCTACACCGGGGAGCTGTTTTTT,CASSVARYTGELFF
few,NA,TRBJ1-2,TRBV7-9,TGTGCCAGCAGCCGGAGAGCAGGGATCGTCGGCTACACCTTC,CASSRRAGIVGYTF
NA,TRBD1,TRBJ1-6,TRBV15,TGTGCCACCAGACAACCCGGGACAGGCTACTCACCCCTCCACTTT,CATRQPGTGYSPLHF
few,TRBD2,TRBJ2-1,TRBV29-1,TGCAGCGTTGAAGGGGCCGGGGGGGCAAATGAGCAGTTCTTC,CSVEGAGGANEQFF
few,NA,TRBJ2-5,TRBV9,TGTGCCAGCAGCGTCTCGGATCTACAAGAGACCCAGTACTTC,CASSVSDLQETQYF
NA,TRBD1,TRBJ2-3,TRBV11-1,TGTGCCAGCAGCTTATATGAAACAGGGGCATATACGCAGTATTTT,CASSLYETGAYTQYF
NA,NA,TRBJ2-3,TRBV28,TGTGCCAGCAGTTTGACCGCAGATACGCAGTATTTT,CASSLTADTQYF
NA,NA,TRBJ2-7,TRBV9,TGTGCCAGCAGCGTAGGCTCCCAGAACTACGAGCAGTACTTC,CASSVGSQNYEQYF
many,TRBD1,TRBJ1-4,TRBV7-2,TGTGCCAGCAGCGCAGGGGGGAGTGAAAAACTGTTTTTT,CASSAGGSEKLFF
NA,TRBD2,TRBJ2-7,TRBV19,TGTGCCAGTAGTCGAGCGGGAGGGTCTATGTCCTACGAGCAGTACTTC,CASSRAGGSMSYEQYF
NA,NA,TRBJ2-2,TRBV30,TGTGCCTGGAGTCACCCGTTTGGGGCCTTCCCCGAGGCCACCGGGGAGCTGTTTTTT,CAWSHPFGAFPEATGELFF
NA,TRBD1,TRBJ2-2,TRBV5-4,TGTGCCAGCAGCTTTCGTCAGGGGGCCGGGGAGCTGTTTTTT,CASSFRQGAGELFF
few,TRBD1,TRBJ2-3,TRBV7-9,TGTGCCAGCAGCTTAGTAGGGGGCAGTGGAGATACGCAGTATTTT,CASSLVGGSGDTQYF
few,TRBD2,TRBJ2-2,TRBV7-3,TGTGCCAGCAGCTTAATACCCCCACAATATACCGGGACTAGCGGGAACACCGGGGAGCTGTTTTTT,CASSLIPPQYTGTSGNTGELFF
NA,NA,TRBJ2-2,TRBV14,TGTGCCAGCAGGGACAGTTTAGGGAGCACCGGGGAGCTGTTTTTT,CASRDSLGSTGELFF
many,NA,TRBJ2-4,TRBV9,TGTGCCAGCAGGCCGCTTTATTGTTATGGCAAAAACATTCAGTACTTC,CASRPLYCYGKNIQYF
many,NA,TRBJ2-5,TRBV15,TGTGCCACCAGTCAGCTAGGCGGGGAGACCCAGTACTTC,CATSQLGGETQYF
NA,NA,TRBJ2-1,TRBV18,TGTGCCAGCTCACCTCCTTTTCTGACCGTCCCTAGCGAGTTCTTC,CASSPPFLTVPSEFF
NA,TRBD1,TRBJ1-2,TRBV29-1,TGCAGCGTCCTCCAGGAAAGGGGGCGCGGCTACACCTTC,CSVLQERGRGYTF
few,NA,TRBJ1-2,TRBV9,TGTGCCAGCAGCGTAGCGGGTCGCTATGGCTACACCTTC,CASSVAGRYGYTF